Sequencing of this T cell receptor (beta chain) was carried out in a study of blood T cell repertoires in COVID-19. Study-level background: PBMCs, B-cell-depleted T cells, or T cells were the source of the cDNA or gDNA that made up the material.

V lost 5 bases to trimming and J lost 12 bases; unmatched junction nucleotides: 15. Germline CDR1 and CDR2: SGHDN and FVKESK. CDR3 size: 16 residues. Seattle's cohort entered during active infection and was followed longitudinally. Clones were read by immunoSEQ multiplex PCR, and TCRdb kept only the in-frame ones, dropping some. The data show about 370,000 clones, about 90% seen once. The receptor was isolated from a woman younger than 45 with COVID-19, enrolled during active disease. The V call is TRBV14, the J call TRBJ2-1, with 11 bases matching TRBD2. The specimen sequenced was peripheral blood. The CDR3 protein is CASSRSGTSGILAQFF. CDR3 in DNA: TGTGCCAGCAGCAGATCCGGGACTAGCGGCATATTAGCGCAGTTCTTC. The whole variable domain, filled in from reference TRBV14 and TRBJ2-1, reads EAGVTQFPSHSVIEKGQTVTLRCDPISGHDNLYWYRRVMGKEIKFLLHFVKESKQDESGMPNNRFLAERTGGTYSTLKVQPAELEDSGVYFCASSRSGTSGILAQFFGPGTRLTVL.